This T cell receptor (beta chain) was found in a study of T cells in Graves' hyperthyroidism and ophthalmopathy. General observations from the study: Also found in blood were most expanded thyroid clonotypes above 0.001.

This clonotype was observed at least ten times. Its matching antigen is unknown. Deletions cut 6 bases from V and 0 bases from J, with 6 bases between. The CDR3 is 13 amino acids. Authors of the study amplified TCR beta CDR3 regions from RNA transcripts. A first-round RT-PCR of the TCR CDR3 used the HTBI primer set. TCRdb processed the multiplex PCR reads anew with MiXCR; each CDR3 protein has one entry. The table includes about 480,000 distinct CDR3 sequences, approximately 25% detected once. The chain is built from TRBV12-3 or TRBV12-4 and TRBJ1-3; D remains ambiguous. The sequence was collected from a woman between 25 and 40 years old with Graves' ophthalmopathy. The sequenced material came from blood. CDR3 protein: CASSSTSGNTIYF. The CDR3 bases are TGTGCCAGCAGCTCCACCTCTGGAAACACCATATATTTT.